One sample yielded the 5 T cell receptor beta chains listed below, sequenced in a study of blood T cells in healthy people across ages. For the second PCR, which ran for about 7 to 12 cycles, a sample-barcoded 5' primer and a J-beta primer mix were used. In TCRdb, the 5' RACE reads were re-called with MiXCR into one record per CDR3 protein. The profile shows about 400,000 distinct CDR3 sequences, roughly half of them singletons. The sample consisted of blood. These receptors originate from a man in his sixties in good health.

J is TRBJ1-2 and V is TRBV5-1, with TRBD1 matching 9 bases. Per the germline V gene, CDR1 is SGHRS and CDR2 is YFSETQ. The CDR3 loop spans 15 amino acids. Trimming took 4 bases from V and 2 from J; bases not matched to a gene: 6. The CDR3 is CASSHGDRANYGYTF. CDR3 DNA: TGCGCCAGCAGCCATGGGGACAGGGCGAACTATGGCTACACCTTC.

There are a few counts of this clonotype. The rearrangement joins TRBV7-2 to TRBJ1-2, with 8 bases lining up with TRBD1. The CDR3 loop spans 15 amino acids. Trimming took 3 bases from V and 5 from J; bases not matched to a gene: 8. Germline V gene data show CDR1 as SGHTA and CDR2 as FQGNSA. Written as DNA, the CDR3 is TGTGCCAGCAGCTTTGCCGGACAGGGAGGATATGGCTACACCTTC. Translation gives CASSFAGQGGYGYTF.

In this sample, this clonotype turned up once. V and J are TRBV6-4 and TRBJ2-3; 7 positions agree with TRBD2. V lost 4 bases to trimming and J lost 1 base; unmatched junction nucleotides: 5. The length of the CDR3 is 15 residues. Looked up from germline, CDR1 is MRHNA and CDR2 is SNTAGT. CDR3: CASSVLAGGTDTQYF. For the CDR3, the DNA is TGTGCCAGCAGTGTTTTGGCGGGGGGCACAGATACGCAGTATTTT.

The chain joins TRBV5-1 to TRBJ2-3; either TRBD1 or TRBD2 may fit D (5 bases each). Germline CDR1 reads SGHRS; CDR2 reads YFSETQ. Between the trimmed V and J ends, which lost 1 base and 2 bases, there was a span of 11 bases. This CDR3 is built from 15 residues. The CDR3 spells CASSLYGDLTDTQYF. CDR3 bases: TGCGCCAGCAGCTTGTACGGGGACCTCACAGATACGCAGTATTTT.

The chain joins TRBV11-2 to TRBJ2-4; no clear D. The CDR3 is made up of 15 amino acids. V was clipped by 1 base and J by 6 bases, with 13 bases between them. CDR1 is SGHAT and CDR2 is FQNNGV in the germline V gene. The DNA for the CDR3 is TGTGCCAGCAGCTTAGTGGCACCTCCTCTAAACATTCAGTACTTC. As protein: CASSLVAPPLNIQYF.